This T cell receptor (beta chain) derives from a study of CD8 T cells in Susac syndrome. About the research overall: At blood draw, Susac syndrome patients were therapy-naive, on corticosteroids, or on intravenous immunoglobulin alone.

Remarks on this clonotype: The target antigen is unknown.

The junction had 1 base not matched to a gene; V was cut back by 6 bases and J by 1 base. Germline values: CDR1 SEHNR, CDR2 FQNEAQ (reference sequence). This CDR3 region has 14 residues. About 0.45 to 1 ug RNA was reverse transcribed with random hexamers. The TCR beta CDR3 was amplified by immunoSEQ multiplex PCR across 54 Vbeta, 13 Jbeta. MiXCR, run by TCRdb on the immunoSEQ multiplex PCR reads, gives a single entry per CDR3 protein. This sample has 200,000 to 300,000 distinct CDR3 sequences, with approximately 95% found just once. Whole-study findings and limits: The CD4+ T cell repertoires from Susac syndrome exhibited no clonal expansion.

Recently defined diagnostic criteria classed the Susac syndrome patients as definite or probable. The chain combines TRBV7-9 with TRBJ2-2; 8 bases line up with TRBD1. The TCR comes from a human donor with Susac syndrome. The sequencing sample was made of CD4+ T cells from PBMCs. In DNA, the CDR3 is TGTGCCAGCAGGGGACAGGAGAACACCGGGGAGCTGTTTTTT. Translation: CASRGQENTGELFF.